The count of the clone carrying this T cell receptor beta chain is one. The table came from immunoSEQ multiplex PCR; TCRdb's copy has only in-frame clones and leaves some out. The sample has about 250,000 clones, roughly 89% seen once. These data originate in a study of blood T cell repertoires in COVID-19. CDR1 and CDR2 (germline): MNHEY, SVGAGI. V was shortened by 3 bases and J by 2 bases, with 10 bases between the two germline ends. The CDR3 is 14 amino acids. The specimen was peripheral blood. This clonotype was sampled from a woman aged 40 to 49 who had recovered from COVID-19. The chain employs TRBV6-5 and TRBJ1-1, with no clear D. CDR3 loop: CASSYFGLNTEAFF. For the CDR3, the DNA is TGTGCCAGCAGTTATTTCGGTCTCAACACTGAAGCTTTCTTT.